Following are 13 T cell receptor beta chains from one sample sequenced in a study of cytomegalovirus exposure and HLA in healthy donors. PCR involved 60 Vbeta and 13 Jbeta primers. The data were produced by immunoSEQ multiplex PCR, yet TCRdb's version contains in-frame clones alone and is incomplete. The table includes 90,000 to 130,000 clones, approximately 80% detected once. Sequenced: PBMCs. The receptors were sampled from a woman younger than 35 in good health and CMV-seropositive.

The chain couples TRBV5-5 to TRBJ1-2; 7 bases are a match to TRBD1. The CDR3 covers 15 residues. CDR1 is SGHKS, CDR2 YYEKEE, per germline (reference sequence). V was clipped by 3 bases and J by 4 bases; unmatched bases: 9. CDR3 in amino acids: CASSWGLGGRYGYTF. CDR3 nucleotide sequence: TGTGCCAGCAGCTGGGGCCTAGGGGGCCGCTATGGCTACACCTTC.

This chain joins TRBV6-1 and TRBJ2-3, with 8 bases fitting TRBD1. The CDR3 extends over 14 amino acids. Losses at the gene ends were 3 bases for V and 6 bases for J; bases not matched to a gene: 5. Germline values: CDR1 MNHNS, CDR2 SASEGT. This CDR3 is CASSDQGAPDTQYF. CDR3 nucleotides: TGTGCCAGCAGTGACCAGGGGGCTCCGGATACGCAGTATTTT.

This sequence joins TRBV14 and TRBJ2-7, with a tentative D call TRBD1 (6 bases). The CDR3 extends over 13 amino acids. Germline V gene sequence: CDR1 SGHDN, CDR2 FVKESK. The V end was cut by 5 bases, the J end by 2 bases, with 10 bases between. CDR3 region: CASSGYRAYEQYF. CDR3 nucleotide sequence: TGTGCCAGCAGCGGATACAGGGCCTACGAGCAGTACTTC.

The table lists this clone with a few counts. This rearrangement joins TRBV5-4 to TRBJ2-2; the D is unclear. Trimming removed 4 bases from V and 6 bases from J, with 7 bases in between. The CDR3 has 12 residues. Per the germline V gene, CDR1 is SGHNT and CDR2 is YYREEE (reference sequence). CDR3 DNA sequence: TGTGCCAGCAGCGAGGAGCCCGGGGAGCTGTTTTTT. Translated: CASSEEPGELFF.

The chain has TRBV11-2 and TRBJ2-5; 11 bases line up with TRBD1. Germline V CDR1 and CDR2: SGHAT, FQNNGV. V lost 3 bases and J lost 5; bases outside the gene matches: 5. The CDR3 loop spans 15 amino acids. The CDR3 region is CASSFGQGAGETQYF. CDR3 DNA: TGTGCCAGCAGCTTTGGACAGGGGGCAGGGGAGACCCAGTACTTC. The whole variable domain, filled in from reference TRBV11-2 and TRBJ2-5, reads EAGVAQSPRYKIIEKRQSVAFWCNPISGHATLYWYQQILGQGPKLLIQFQNNGVVDDSQLPKDRFSAERLKGVDSTLKIQPAKLEDSAVYLCASSFGQGAGETQYFGPGTRLLVL.

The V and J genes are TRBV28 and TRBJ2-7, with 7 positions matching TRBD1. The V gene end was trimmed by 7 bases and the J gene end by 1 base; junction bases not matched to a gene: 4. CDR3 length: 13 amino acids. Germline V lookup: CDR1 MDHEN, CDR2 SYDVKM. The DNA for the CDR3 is TGTGCCAGCAAACTGACAGGGTCCTACGAGCAGTACTTC. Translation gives CASKLTGSYEQYF.

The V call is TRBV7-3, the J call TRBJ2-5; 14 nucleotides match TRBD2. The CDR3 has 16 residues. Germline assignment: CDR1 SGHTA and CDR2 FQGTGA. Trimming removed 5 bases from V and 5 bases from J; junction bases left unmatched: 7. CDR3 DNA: TGTGCCAGCAGCCTGACTAGCGGGAGGGCCGGGGAGACCCAGTACTTC. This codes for CASSLTSGRAGETQYF. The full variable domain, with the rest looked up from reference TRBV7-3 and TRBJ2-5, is GAGVSQTPSNKVTEKGKYVELRCDPISGHTALYWYRQSLGQGPEFLIYFQGTGAADDSGLPNDRFFAVRPEGSVSTLKIQRTERGDSAVYLCASSLTSGRAGETQYFGPGTRLLVL.

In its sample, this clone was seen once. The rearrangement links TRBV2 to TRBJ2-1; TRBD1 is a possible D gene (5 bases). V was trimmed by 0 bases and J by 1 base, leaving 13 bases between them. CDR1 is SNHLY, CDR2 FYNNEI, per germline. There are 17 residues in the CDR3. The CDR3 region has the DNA TGTGCCAGCAGTGAAGCATGGGGCAGGGTTTCCTACAATGAGCAGTTCTTC. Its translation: CASSEAWGRVSYNEQFF.

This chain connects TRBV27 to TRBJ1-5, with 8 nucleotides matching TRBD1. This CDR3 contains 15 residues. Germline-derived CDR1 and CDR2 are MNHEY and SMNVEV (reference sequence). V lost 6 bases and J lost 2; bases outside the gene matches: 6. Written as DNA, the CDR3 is TGTGCCAGCAGATCCAGGGGGCGAGGCAATCAGCCCCAGCATTTT. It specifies CASRSRGRGNQPQHF.

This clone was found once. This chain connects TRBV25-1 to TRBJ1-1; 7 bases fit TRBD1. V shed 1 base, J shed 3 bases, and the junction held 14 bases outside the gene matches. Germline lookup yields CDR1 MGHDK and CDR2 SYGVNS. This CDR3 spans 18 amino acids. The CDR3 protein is CASSEFFQGEDLDTEAFF. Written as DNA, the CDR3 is TGTGCCAGCAGTGAATTTTTCCAGGGGGAAGATTTGGACACTGAAGCTTTCTTT.

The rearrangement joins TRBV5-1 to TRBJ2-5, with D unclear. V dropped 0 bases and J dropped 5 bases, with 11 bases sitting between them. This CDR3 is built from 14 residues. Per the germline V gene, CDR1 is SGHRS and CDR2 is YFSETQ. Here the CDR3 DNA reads TGCGCCAGCAGCTTGGATCTCCAGAGGGAGACCCAGTACTTC. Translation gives CASSLDLQRETQYF. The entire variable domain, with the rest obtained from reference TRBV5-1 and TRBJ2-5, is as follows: KAGVTQTPRYLIKTRGQQVTLSCSPISGHRSVSWYQQTPGQGLQFLFEYFSETQRNKGNFPGRFSGRQFSNSRSEMNVSTLELGDSALYLCASSLDLQRETQYFGPGTRLLVL.

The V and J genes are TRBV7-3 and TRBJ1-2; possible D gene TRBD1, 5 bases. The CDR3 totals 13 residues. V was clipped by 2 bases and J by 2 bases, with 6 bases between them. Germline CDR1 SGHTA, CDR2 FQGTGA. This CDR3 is CASSLQGNYGYTF. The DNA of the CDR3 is TGTGCCAGCAGCTTACAGGGCAACTATGGCTACACCTTC. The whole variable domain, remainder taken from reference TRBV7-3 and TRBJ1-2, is GAGVSQTPSNKVTEKGKYVELRCDPISGHTALYWYRQSLGQGPEFLIYFQGTGAADDSGLPNDRFFAVRPEGSVSTLKIQRTERGDSAVYLCASSLQGNYGYTFGSGTRLTVV.

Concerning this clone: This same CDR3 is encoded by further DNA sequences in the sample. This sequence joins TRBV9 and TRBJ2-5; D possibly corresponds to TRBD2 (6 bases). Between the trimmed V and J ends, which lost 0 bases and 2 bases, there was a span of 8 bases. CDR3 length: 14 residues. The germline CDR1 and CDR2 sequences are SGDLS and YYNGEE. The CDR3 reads CASSVVGGQETQYF. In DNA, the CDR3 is TGTGCCAGCAGCGTAGTGGGGGGTCAAGAGACCCAGTACTTC.